This TCR beta chain was recovered during a study of blood T cell repertoires in COVID-19. Background on the study: The United States, Italy and Spain provided the acute and convalescent COVID-19 samples.

Enrolment of Seattle patients took place during active infection, and they were followed longitudinally. Per the original methods: Reference gene primer amplification yielded estimated nucleated cell counts. Some clones are missing from TCRdb's copy, which holds only in-frame ones; the method was immunoSEQ multiplex PCR. V, J and clone size are those of that table, while D and trimming were read from the DNA. The sample records about 290,000 clones, roughly 90% being singletons. This CDR3 spans 14 amino acids. CDR1 is SGHRS, CDR2 YFSETQ, per germline. V lost 3 bases and J lost 0, with 6 bases in between.

The sample consisted of peripheral blood. V gene TRBV5-1 combines with J gene TRBJ2-2; the D gene is possibly TRBD1 (5 bases). The clonotype comes from a woman in her twenties or thirties with COVID-19, enrolled during active disease. The chain's CDR3 is CASSSGSNTGELFF. The CDR3 region has the DNA TGCGCCAGCAGCTCAGGGTCGAACACCGGGGAGCTGTTTTTT.